This paragraph covers one TCR beta chain sequence. The antigen is not known. This entry is derived from a study of T-cell reconstitution after alpha-beta-depleted transplantation in children. Overall study results and limits: Reports say that about two months after transplant, the alpha-beta T cells came out of several hundred graft clones that had expanded. Several patients had high TCRbeta diversity at day 60; it came from surviving recipient T cells and thymic progenitors. T cells produced anew were the main source of T-cell counts and diversity one year after transplant.

Trimming pared 3 bases from V and 10 bases from J, leaving 19 bases between. This CDR3 region has 15 residues. TCRbeta library preparation incorporated unique molecular identifiers. TCRdb analysed the PCR reads with MiXCR anew, one entry per CDR3 protein. This sample has 670,000 or so distinct CDR3 sequences; roughly 13% occur once, and the top ten carry 0.79%. The receptor comes from a girl aged 2-10 years with congenital amegakaryocytic thrombocytopenia, due to receive a stem cell transplant. This rearrangement joins TRBV12-3 or TRBV12-4 to TRBJ2-1; D may match TRBD1 or TRBD2 (6 bases each). The specimen comprised PBMCs, sampled before TCRalphabeta/CD19-depleted stem cell transplant. CDR3 DNA sequence: TGTGCCAGCAGTTTCATAGTGGGGGGCTTAGACGAGCAGTTCTTC. Translation gives CASSFIVGGLDEQFF.